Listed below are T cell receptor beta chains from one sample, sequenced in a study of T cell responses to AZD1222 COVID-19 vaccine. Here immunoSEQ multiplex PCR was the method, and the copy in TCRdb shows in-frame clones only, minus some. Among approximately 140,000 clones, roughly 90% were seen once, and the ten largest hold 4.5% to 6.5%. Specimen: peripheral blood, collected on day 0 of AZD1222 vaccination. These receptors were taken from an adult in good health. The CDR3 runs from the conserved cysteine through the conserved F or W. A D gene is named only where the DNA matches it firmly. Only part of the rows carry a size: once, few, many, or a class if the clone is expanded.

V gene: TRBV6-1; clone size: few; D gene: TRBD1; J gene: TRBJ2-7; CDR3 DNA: TGTGCCAGCAGTGAAGCCCCCGACAGGGGTAGCGAGCAGTACTTC; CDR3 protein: CASSEAPDRGSEQYF
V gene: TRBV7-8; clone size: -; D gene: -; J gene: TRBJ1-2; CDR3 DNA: TGTGCCAGCAGCTTGTACCCTCCGACCATACCTAACTATGGCTACACCTTC; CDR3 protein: CASSLYPPTIPNYGYTF
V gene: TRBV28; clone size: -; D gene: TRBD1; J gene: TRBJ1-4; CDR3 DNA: TGTGCCAGCAGTGAGGGGGCGCGACCTGAAAAACTGTTTTTT; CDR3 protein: CASSEGARPEKLFF
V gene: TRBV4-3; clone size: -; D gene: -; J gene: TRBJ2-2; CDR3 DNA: TGCGCCAGCAGCCATTACACCGGGGAGCTGTTTTTT; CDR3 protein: CASSHYTGELFF
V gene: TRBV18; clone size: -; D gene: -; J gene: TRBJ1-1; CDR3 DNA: TGTGCCAGCTCACCAGACTTGCGAGGGGGAGCTTTCTTT; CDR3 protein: CASSPDLRGGAFF
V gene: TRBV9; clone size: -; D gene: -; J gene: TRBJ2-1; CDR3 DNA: TGTGCCAGCAGCGTAACCGGGACCCCGTACAATGAGCAGTTCTTC; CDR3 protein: CASSVTGTPYNEQFF
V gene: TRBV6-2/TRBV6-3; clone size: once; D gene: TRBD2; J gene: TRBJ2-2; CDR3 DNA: TGTGCCAGTAGTCTAGCGGGAGCTGAGGCCGGGGAGCTGTTTTTT; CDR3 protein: CASSLAGAEAGELFF
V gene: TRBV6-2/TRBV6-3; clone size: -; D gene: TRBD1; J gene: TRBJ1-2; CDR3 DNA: TGTGCCAGCAGTTACTGGACAGGGGAACATGGCTACACCTTC; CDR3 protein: CASSYWTGEHGYTF
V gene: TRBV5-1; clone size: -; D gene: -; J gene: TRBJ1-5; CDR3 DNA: TGCGCCAGCAGCTTGTCCTGGGGGCCCAATCAGCCCCAGCATTTT; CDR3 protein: CASSLSWGPNQPQHF
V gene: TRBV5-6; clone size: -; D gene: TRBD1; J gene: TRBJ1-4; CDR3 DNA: TGTGCCAGCAGCCTAGGACAGGGGGCAGGTGAAAAACTGTTTTTT; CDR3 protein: CASSLGQGAGEKLFF